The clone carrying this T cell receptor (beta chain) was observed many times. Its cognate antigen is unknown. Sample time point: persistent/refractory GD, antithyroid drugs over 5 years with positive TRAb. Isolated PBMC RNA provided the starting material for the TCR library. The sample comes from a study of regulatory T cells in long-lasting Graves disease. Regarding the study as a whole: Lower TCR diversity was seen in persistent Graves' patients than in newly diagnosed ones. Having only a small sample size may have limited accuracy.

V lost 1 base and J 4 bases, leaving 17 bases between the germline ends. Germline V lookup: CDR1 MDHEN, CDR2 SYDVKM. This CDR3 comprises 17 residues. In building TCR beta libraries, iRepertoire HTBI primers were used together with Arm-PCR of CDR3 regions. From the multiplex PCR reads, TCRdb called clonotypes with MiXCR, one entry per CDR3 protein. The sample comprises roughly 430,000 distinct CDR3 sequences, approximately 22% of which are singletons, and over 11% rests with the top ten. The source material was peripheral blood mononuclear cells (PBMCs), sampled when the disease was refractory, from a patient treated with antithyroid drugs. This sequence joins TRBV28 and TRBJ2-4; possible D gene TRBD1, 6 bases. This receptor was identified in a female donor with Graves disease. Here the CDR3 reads CASSLSPGGGKKNIQYF. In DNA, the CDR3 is TGTGCCAGCAGTTTATCCCCTGGGGGCGGAAAAAAAAACATTCAGTACTTC.